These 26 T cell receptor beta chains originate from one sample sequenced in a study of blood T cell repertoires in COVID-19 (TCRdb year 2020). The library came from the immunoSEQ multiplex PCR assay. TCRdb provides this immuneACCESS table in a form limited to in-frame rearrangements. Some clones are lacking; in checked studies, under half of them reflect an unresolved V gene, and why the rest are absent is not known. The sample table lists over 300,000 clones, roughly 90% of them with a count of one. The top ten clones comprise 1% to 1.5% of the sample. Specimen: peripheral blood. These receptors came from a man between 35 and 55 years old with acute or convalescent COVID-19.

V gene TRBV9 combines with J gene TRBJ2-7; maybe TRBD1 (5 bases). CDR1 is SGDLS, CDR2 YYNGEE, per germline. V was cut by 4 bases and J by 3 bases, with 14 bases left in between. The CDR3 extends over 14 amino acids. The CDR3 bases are TGTGCCAGCAGCCAAACACCCGACAGCTACGAGCAGTACTTC. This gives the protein CASSQTPDSYEQYF.

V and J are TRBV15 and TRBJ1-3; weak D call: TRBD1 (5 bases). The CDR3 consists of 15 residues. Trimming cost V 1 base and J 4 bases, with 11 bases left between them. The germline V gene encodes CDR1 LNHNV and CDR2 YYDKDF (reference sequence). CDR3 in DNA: TGTGCCACCAGCAGAGGTCCAGGGATAGGAAACACCATATATTTT. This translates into CATSRGPGIGNTIYF.

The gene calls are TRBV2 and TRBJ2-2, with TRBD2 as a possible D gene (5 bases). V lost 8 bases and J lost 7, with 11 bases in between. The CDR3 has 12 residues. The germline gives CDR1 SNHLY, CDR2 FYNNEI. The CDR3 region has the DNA TGTGCCAGCTACGCGGGTGGCGGGGAGCTGTTTTTT. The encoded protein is CASYAGGGELFF.

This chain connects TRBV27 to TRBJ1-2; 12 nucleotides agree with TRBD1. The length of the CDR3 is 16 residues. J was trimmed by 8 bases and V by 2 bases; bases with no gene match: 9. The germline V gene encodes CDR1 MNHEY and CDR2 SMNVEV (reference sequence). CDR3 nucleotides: TGTGCCAGCAGTTTACGGTGGGGACAGGGGGCGCGAGGCTACACCTTC. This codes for CASSLRWGQGARGYTF.

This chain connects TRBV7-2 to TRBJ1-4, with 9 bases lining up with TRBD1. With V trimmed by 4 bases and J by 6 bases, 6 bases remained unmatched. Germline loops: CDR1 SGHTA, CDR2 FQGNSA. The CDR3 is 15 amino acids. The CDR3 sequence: CASSSGQGYYEKLFF. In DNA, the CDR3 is TGTGCCAGCAGCTCCGGACAGGGGTATTATGAAAAACTGTTTTTT. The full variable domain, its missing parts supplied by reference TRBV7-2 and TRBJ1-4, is GAGVSQSPSNKVTEKGKDVELRCDPISGHTALYWYRQSLGQGLEFLIYFQGNSAPDKSGLPSDRFSAERTGGSVSTLTIQRTQQEDSAVYLCASSSGQGYYEKLFFGSGTQLSVL.

The CDR3 region has the DNA TGTGCCAGTAGTATCTCCCAGGGGAACACTGAAGCTTTCTTT. Translation: CASSISQGNTEAFF. The V gene is TRBV19, the J gene TRBJ1-1, with a weak D call TRBD1 (5 bases). V lost 3 bases and J lost 1, with 9 bases in between. CDR3 length: 14 residues. Germline V gene data show CDR1 as LNHDA and CDR2 as SQIVND (reference sequence). Supplemented by reference TRBV19 and TRBJ1-1, the full variable domain reads DGGITQSPKYLFRKEGQNVTLSCEQNLNHDAMYWYRQDPGQGLRLIYYSQIVNDFQKGDIAEGYSVSREKKESFPLTVTSAQKNPTAFYLCASSISQGNTEAFFGQGTRLTVV.

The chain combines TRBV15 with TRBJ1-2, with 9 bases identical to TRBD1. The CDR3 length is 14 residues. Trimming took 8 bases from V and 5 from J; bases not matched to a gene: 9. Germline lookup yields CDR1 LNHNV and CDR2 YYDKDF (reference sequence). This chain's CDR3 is CATERTGEGYGYTF. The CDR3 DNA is TGTGCCACCGAACGGACAGGGGAAGGTTATGGCTACACCTTC.

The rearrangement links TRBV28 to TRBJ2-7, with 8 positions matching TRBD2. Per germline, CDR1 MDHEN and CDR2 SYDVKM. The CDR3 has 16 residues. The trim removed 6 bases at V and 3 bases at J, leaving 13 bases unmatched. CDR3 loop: CASSPKRIAGYYEQYF. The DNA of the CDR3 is TGTGCCAGCAGCCCAAAGAGGATAGCGGGATACTACGAGCAGTACTTC.

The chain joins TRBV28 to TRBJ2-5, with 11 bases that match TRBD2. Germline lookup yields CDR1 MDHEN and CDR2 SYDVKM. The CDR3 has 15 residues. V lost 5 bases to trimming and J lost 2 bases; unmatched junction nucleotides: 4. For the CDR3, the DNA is TGTGCCAGCAGTGTAGCGGGGGGGCTGCAAGAGACCCAGTACTTC. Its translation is CASSVAGGLQETQYF.

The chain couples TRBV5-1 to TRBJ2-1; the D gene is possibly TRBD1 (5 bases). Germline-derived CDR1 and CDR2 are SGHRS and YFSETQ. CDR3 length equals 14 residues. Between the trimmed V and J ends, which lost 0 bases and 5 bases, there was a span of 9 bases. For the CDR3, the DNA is TGCGCCAGCAGCTTGGCAGGGTCAAACAATGAGCAGTTCTTC. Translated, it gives CASSLAGSNNEQFF.

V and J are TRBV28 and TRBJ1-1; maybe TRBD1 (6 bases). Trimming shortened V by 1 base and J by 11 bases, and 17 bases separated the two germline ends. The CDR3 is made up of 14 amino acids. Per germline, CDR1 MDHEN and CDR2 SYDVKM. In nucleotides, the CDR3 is TGTGCCAGCAGTTTATTCGGGACACGGAGTCCGGCTTTCTTT. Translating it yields CASSLFGTRSPAFF.

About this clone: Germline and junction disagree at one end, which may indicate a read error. The CDR3 spells CASGLSLAKNIQYF. DNA for the CDR3: TGTGCCAGCGGCTTGTCTCTAGCCAAAAACATTCAGTACTTC. The gene calls are TRBV11-2 and TRBJ2-4; no reliable D call. The CDR3 sequence is 14 residues long. Germline CDR1 is SGHAT and CDR2 is FQNNGV.

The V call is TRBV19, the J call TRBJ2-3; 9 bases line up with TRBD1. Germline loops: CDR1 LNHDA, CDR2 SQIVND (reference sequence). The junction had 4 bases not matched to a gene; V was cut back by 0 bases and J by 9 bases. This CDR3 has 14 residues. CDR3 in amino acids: CASSIDDGTGTQYF. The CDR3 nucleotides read TGTGCCAGTAGTATAGACGATGGGACAGGGACGCAGTATTTT. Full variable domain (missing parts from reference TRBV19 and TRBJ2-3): DGGITQSPKYLFRKEGQNVTLSCEQNLNHDAMYWYRQDPGQGLRLIYYSQIVNDFQKGDIAEGYSVSREKKESFPLTVTSAQKNPTAFYLCASSIDDGTGTQYFGPGTRLTVL.

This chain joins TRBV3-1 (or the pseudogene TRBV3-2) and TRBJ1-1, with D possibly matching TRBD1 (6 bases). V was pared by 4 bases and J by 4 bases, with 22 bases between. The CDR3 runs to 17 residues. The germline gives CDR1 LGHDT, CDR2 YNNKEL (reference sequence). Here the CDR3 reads CASSPDQVGARITEAFF. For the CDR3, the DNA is TGTGCCAGCAGCCCGGACCAGGTGGGGGCGCGAATCACTGAAGCTTTCTTT.

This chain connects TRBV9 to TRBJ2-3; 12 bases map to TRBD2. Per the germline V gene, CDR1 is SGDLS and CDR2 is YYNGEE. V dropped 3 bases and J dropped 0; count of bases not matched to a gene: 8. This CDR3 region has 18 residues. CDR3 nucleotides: TGTGCCAGCAGCGCCGGACTAGCGGGGTATCTTAGCACAGATACGCAGTATTTT. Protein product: CASSAGLAGYLSTDTQYF.

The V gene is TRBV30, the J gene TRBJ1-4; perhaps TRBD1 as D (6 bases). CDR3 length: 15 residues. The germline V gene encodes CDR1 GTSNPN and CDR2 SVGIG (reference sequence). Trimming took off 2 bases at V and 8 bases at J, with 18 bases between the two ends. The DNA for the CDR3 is TGTGCCTGGAGTTTGGGCTCAATGGGGGCGGAAAAACTGTTTTTT. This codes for CAWSLGSMGAEKLFF.

As DNA, the CDR3 is TGTGCCACAAATACAGGGACCAATGAGCAGTTCTTC. This translates into CATNTGTNEQFF. The chain joins TRBV6-5 to TRBJ2-1, with D possibly matching TRBD1 (6 bases). Germline loops: CDR1 MNHEY, CDR2 SVGAGI. The length of the CDR3 is 12 residues. V was cut by 10 bases and J by 6 bases, with 13 bases left in between.

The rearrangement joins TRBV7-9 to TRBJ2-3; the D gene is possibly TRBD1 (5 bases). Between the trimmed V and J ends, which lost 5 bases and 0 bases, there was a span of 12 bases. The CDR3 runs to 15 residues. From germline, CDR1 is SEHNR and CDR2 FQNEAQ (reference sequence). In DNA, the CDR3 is TGTGCCAGCAGCCTCAGCCAGGGAAGCACAGATACGCAGTATTTT. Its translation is CASSLSQGSTDTQYF.

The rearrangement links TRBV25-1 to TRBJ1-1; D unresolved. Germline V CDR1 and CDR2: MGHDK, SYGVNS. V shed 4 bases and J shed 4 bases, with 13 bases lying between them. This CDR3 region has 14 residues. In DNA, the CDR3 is TGTGCCAGCAGTGGCAGACATCCAGGCACTGAAGCTTTCTTT. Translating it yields CASSGRHPGTEAFF.

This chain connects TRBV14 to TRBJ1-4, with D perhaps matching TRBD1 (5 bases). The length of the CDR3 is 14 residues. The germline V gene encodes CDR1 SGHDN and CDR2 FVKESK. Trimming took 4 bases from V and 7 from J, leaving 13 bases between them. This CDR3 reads CASSPRREAEKLFF. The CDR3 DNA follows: TGTGCCAGCAGCCCCCGCAGGGAGGCTGAAAAACTGTTTTTT.

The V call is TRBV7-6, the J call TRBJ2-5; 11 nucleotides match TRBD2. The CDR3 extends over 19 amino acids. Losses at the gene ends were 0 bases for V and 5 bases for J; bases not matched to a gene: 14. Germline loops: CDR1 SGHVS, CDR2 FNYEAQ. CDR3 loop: CASSLAGSVAGGPGETQYF. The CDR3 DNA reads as TGTGCCAGCAGCTTAGCGGGTTCGGTAGCGGGAGGGCCCGGCGAGACCCAGTACTTC.

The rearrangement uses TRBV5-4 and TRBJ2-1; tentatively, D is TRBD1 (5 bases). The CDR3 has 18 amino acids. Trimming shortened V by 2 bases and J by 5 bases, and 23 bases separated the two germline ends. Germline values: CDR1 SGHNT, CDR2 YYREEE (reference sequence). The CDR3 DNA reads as TGTGCCAGCAGCTTTATAGGAAGGGGAATTTACGGTCACAATGAGCAGTTCTTC. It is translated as CASSFIGRGIYGHNEQFF.

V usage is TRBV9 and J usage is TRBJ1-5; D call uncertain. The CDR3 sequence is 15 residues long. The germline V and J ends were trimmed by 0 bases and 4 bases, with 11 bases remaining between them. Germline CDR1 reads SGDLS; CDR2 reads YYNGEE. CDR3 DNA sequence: TGTGCCAGCAGCGTAGACGGCAGGTCAAATCAGCCCCAGCATTTT. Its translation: CASSVDGRSNQPQHF. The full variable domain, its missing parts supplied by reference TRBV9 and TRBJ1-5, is DSGVTQTPKHLITATGQRVTLRCSPRSGDLSVYWYQQSLDQGLQFLIQYYNGEERAKGNILERFSAQQFPDLHSELNLSSLELGDSALYFCASSVDGRSNQPQHFGDGTRLSIL.

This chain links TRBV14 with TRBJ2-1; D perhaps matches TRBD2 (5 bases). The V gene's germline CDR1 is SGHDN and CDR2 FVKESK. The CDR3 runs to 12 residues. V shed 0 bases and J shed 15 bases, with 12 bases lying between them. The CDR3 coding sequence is TGTGCCAGCAGCCAAGAAACTAGTAGTTTGTTCTTC. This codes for CASSQETSSLFF.

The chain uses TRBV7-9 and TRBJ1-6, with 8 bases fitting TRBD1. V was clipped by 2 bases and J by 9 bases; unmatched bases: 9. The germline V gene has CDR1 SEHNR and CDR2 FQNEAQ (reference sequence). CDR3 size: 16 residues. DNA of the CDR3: TGTGCCAGCAGCTTAAGGCCGAGGACAGGGTCTTCACCCCTCCACTTT. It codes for CASSLRPRTGSSPLHF.

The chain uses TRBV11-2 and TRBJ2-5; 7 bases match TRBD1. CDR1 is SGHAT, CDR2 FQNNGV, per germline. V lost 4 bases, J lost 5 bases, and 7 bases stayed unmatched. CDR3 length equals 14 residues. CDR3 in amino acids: CASSSTTGVETQYF. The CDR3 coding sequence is TGTGCCAGCAGCTCTACCACAGGGGTGGAGACCCAGTACTTC.